This T cell receptor beta chain came from a study of cytomegalovirus exposure and HLA in healthy donors. Study overall: Of the donors genotyped, several hundred in all, about 80% fell in the Caucasian-associated ancestry cluster. Broader study findings: Later examination showed HLA-associated TCR beta chains had greater clonal expansion than equally common others. When a later analysis was performed, an Asian-associated ancestry cluster reportedly had fewer N-insertions than the approximately 600-donor mean. As a later analysis showed, several of the most significant clusters appeared to be linked to common viral pathogens.

This clone was seen only once. Its cognate antigen is unknown. PCR primers comprised 60 Vbeta and 13 Jbeta primers. Only in-frame clones appear in the TCRdb table, and some are missing; sequencing was by immunoSEQ multiplex PCR. The sample consists of approximately 190,000 clones, roughly 80% of them appearing once. This CDR3 has 17 residues. V was pared by 2 bases and J by 3 bases, with 6 bases of the junction left unmatched. The germline CDR1 and CDR2 sequences are LGHNA and YSLEER. The chain combines TRBV4-3 with TRBJ2-1; 11 nucleotides match TRBD2. Sequenced sample: PBMCs. This clonotype was obtained from a man in his forties in good health and CMV-seropositive. The DNA of the CDR3 is TGCGCCAGCAGCCAACTTATAGCGGGGGGGCTCTACAATGAGCAGTTCTTC. This sequence encodes CASSQLIAGGLYNEQFF.